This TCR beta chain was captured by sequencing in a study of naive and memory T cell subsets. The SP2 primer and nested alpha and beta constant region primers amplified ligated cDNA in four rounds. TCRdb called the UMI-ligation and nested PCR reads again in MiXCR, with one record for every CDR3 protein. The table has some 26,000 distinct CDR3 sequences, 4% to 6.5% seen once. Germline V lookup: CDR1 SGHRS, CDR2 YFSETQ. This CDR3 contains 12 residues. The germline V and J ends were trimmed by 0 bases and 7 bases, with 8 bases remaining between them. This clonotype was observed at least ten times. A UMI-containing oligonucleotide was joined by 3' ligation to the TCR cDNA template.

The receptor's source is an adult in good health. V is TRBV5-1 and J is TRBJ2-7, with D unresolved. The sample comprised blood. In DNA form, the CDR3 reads TGCGCCAGCAGCTTGGGGACGTTAGAGCAGTACTTC. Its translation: CASSLGTLEQYF.